The clone carrying this TCR beta chain is a singleton in its sample. Profiled with immunoSEQ multiplex PCR; TCRdb holds only in-frame clones, not every one. The sample lists 200,000 to 300,000 clones; about 85% were seen once. The data originate from a study of blood T cell repertoires in COVID-19. CDR3 length: 16 residues. Germline V CDR1 and CDR2: SGHTA, FQGTGA. Germline trimming cut 6 bases from V and 1 base from J; bases unmatched to any gene: 7. Sample: peripheral blood. V is TRBV7-3 and J is TRBJ2-3; 10 bases align to TRBD2. The clonotype originates from a woman at least 80 years old with acute or convalescent COVID-19. The CDR3 DNA reads as TGTGCCAGCAGTGAAGCCGGGACTAGCGGCACAGATACGCAGTATTTT. Amino acid sequence: CASSEAGTSGTDTQYF.